Following are 11 T cell receptor beta chains from one sample sequenced in a study of sequential checkpoint blockade in melanoma. As for treatment: randomized to nivolumab then ipilimumab (arm A) or the reverse (arm B). Using immunoSEQ multiplex PCR, the repertoire was profiled, and TCRdb retains in-frame clones only, with some absent. The table lists about 4,600 clones, 50% to 65% of them singletons. The source was CD8+ T cells sorted from blood (inferred from file names), collected from a patient given nivolumab and ipilimumab in sequence. These receptors were obtained from a human donor with melanoma.

The CDR3 protein is CASSLGGDGYNEQFF. Written as DNA, the CDR3 is TGTGCCAGCAGCTTAGGGGGGGACGGCTACAATGAGCAGTTCTTC. The rearrangement joins TRBV7-9 to TRBJ2-1; a weak D match, TRBD2 (6 bases). Trimming shortened V by 1 base and J by 3 bases, and 10 bases separated the two germline ends. From germline, CDR1 is SEHNR and CDR2 FQNEAQ (reference sequence). CDR3 length: 15 residues.

This clone was found once. J is TRBJ2-4 and V is TRBV7-9; TRBD1 might be the D (6 bases). The V and J ends lost 5 bases and 13 bases respectively, with 12 bases between them. From germline, CDR1 is SEHNR and CDR2 FQNEAQ (reference sequence). The CDR3 loop spans 11 amino acids. CDR3 DNA sequence: TGTGCCAGCAGCCCCGGGACATGGCAGTACTTC. This codes for CASSPGTWQYF.

The CDR3 loop reads CASSQGTSGSYEQFF. As DNA, the CDR3 is TGCGCCAGCAGCCAAGGGACTAGCGGGAGCTATGAGCAGTTCTTC. This chain links TRBV4-3 with TRBJ2-1; 13 bases align to TRBD2. Germline CDR1 and CDR2: LGHNA and YSLEER. This CDR3 comprises 15 residues. V lost 1 base to trimming and J lost 8 bases; unmatched junction nucleotides: 2.

The chain combines TRBV27 with TRBJ2-5; 11 bases match TRBD1. The CDR3 contains 15 residues. CDR1 and CDR2 from the germline V gene are MNHEY and SMNVEV (reference sequence). Trimming removed 7 bases from V and 4 bases from J; junction bases left unmatched: 8. CDR3 DNA: TGTGCCAGCATGAGACCGGGACAGGGGGGAGAGACCCAGTACTTC. Its protein product is CASMRPGQGGETQYF.

This clone was detected once. V is TRBV9 and J is TRBJ2-3; TRBD2 matches at 14 bases. The CDR3 consists of 15 residues. V lost 5 bases, J lost 6 bases, and 5 bases stayed unmatched. Germline-derived CDR1 and CDR2 are SGDLS and YYNGEE. Written as DNA, the CDR3 is TGTGCCAGCAGTGTCGGGACTAGCGGGAGTGATACGCAGTATTTT. Its translation is CASSVGTSGSDTQYF.

The CDR3 DNA is TGTGCCAGCAGTTTACAGGGATCCTACGAGCAGTACTTC. It specifies CASSLQGSYEQYF. The V call is TRBV27, the J call TRBJ2-7, with D perhaps TRBD1 (5 bases). Looked up from germline, CDR1 is MNHEY and CDR2 is SMNVEV (reference sequence). V was trimmed by 2 bases and J by 1 base, leaving 6 bases between them. This CDR3 region has 13 residues.

This clone was detected a few times. This chain uses TRBV28 with TRBJ2-2; the D gene is possibly TRBD1 (6 bases). The CDR3 covers 14 residues. Germline V CDR1 and CDR2: MDHEN, SYDVKM. The V gene lost 7 bases and the J gene lost 2 bases, with 11 bases spanning the gap. As DNA, the CDR3 is TGTGCCAGCACTCGGGACACTAACACCGGGGAGCTGTTTTTT. It specifies CASTRDTNTGELFF. Complete variable domain (other parts from reference TRBV28 and TRBJ2-2): DVKVTQSSRYLVKRTGEKVFLECVQDMDHENMFWYRQDPGLGLRLIYFSYDVKMKEKGDIPEGYSVSREKKERFSLILESASTNQTSMYLCASTRDTNTGELFFGEGSRLTVL.

In nucleotides, the CDR3 is TGTGCCAGCAGCTCCGTAGCGGGTATGGGAGAGACCCAGTACTTC. Its protein product is CASSSVAGMGETQYF. This chain connects TRBV7-9 to TRBJ2-5, with TRBD2 matching 7 bases. V was clipped by 4 bases and J by 4 bases; unmatched bases: 9. The germline CDR1 and CDR2 sequences are SEHNR and FQNEAQ (reference sequence). This CDR3 contains 15 residues.

This clone came up a few times. The chain couples TRBV5-1 to TRBJ2-1; possible D gene TRBD2, 7 bases. This CDR3 contains 15 residues. Germline lookup yields CDR1 SGHRS and CDR2 YFSETQ. V shed 3 bases and J shed 4 bases, with 14 bases lying between them. The DNA for the CDR3 is TGCGCCAGCAGCTCCCGGGCGGGGGCTTACAATGAGCAGTTCTTC. Protein sequence: CASSSRAGAYNEQFF.

The V and J genes are TRBV7-9 and TRBJ2-1; 12 nucleotides align to TRBD2. The CDR3 contains 15 residues. Germline V gene sequence: CDR1 SEHNR, CDR2 FQNEAQ (reference sequence). V was pared by 6 bases and J by 16 bases, with 16 bases of the junction left unmatched. This CDR3 reads CASRAGLAGLRAYFF. DNA for the CDR3: TGTGCCAGCAGAGCGGGACTAGCGGGTCTCAGGGCCTACTTCTTC. The variable domain in full, completed from reference TRBV7-9 and TRBJ2-1, reads DTGVSQNPRHKITKRGQNVTFRCDPISEHNRLYWYRQTLGQGPEFLTYFQNEAQLEKSRLLSDRFSAERPKGSFSTLEIQRTEQGDSAMYLCASRAGLAGLRAYFFGPGTRLTVL.

CDR3 in amino acids: CASSLGLAGAEQYF. DNA for the CDR3: TGTGCCAGCAGCTTGGGTCTAGCGGGAGCCGAGCAGTACTTC. The V gene is TRBV5-6, the J gene TRBJ2-7; 10 positions match TRBD2. The CDR3 has 14 residues. Germline CDR1 SGHDT, CDR2 YYEEEE. V trimming: 0 bases; J trimming: 6 bases; junction bases outside the gene matches: 3.